These T cell receptor beta chains were read from a single sample in a study of OX40 agonist ivuxolimab in advanced cancers. The method was immunoSEQ multiplex PCR; TCRdb's version includes in-frame clones alone and lacks a portion of them. The sample holds about 14,000 clones; 75% to 85% are singletons and the top ten take 36%. Sequencing used CD4+ or CD8+ T cells sorted from blood, obtained in a trial of the OX40 agonist ivuxolimab. The source of these receptors is an adult with an advanced solid tumor such as melanoma, head and neck, liver or kidney cancer. Each CDR3 is given with its conserved first and last residue. The D gene is left open where the match is weak. Expanded clones are given a class, and other clones once, few, many or no size at all.

CASSYVGTDYEQYF | . | TRBJ2-7 | . | TRBV6-5
CASSEMGTAYEQYF | once | TRBJ2-7 | TRBD1 | TRBV27
CASSQDKSWNEQFF | . | TRBJ2-1 | . | TRBV4-3
CASSLLGAGEQFF | few | TRBJ2-1 | . | TRBV7-9
CASGSGVTNGYTF | . | TRBJ1-2 | . | TRBV12-5
CASTRANTDTQYF | . | TRBJ2-3 | . | TRBV9
CASSFTSSFTDTQYF | . | TRBJ2-3 | . | TRBV7-3
CASSPFQGAVKAGELFF | . | TRBJ2-2 | TRBD1 | TRBV28
CASSPKGALMNTEAFF | once | TRBJ1-1 | TRBD1 | TRBV18
CARSLEVVDEQYF | . | TRBJ2-7 | . | TRBV5-3
CASSEGTYEQYF | medium-sized | TRBJ2-7 | . | TRBV25-1
CASSPSYSYEQYF | . | TRBJ2-7 | . | TRBV2
CASSLTGAPEAFF | . | TRBJ1-1 | TRBD1 | TRBV7-9
CASSLARQSSYNEQFF | . | TRBJ2-1 | . | TRBV5-1
CASSHDSGGTDTQYF | . | TRBJ2-3 | . | TRBV7-2
CSVVVERGEQYF | once | TRBJ2-7 | . | TRBV29-1
CASSARLAGVYEQYF | once | TRBJ2-7 | TRBD2 | TRBV6-1
CAWSVGGELFF | . | TRBJ2-2 | . | TRBV30
CASSEHPSPGGGNTEAFF | . | TRBJ1-1 | . | TRBV25-1
CASCRFGANEKLFF | . | TRBJ1-4 | . | TRBV27
CASSQVTRSETQYF | . | TRBJ2-5 | . | TRBV14
CASSLKETQYF | once | TRBJ2-5 | . | TRBV5-1
CASGTGGPAEAFF | . | TRBJ1-1 | TRBD1 | TRBV5-3
CASSGPKAYEQYF | once | TRBJ2-7 | . | TRBV2
CASSLGQGAWGYTF | . | TRBJ1-2 | TRBD1 | TRBV27
CASSTRLDEAFF | . | TRBJ1-1 | . | TRBV11-2
CASSTLGLSNTEAFF | . | TRBJ1-1 | . | TRBV27
CASSRGLAGYNEQFF | . | TRBJ2-1 | TRBD2 | TRBV4-3
CASSQTSGTGVEQYF | . | . | TRBD1 | TRBV5-1
CASSYRAGSYGYTF | . | TRBJ1-2 | . | TRBV6-6
CASSLQGLDYGYTF | . | TRBJ1-2 | . | TRBV27
CASSSRGYEQYF | . | TRBJ2-7 | . | TRBV9
CASSHQQGANTEAFF | . | TRBJ1-1 | TRBD1 | TRBV4-1
CSVETLGGAPGGYTF | . | TRBJ1-2 | . | TRBV29-1
CASRGNPTEAFF | . | TRBJ1-1 | . | TRBV19
CASSLAMPKTQYF | . | TRBJ2-5 | . | TRBV28
CASSPRNEQFF | . | TRBJ2-1 | . | TRBV21-1
CASSSSYEQYF | . | TRBJ2-7 | . | TRBV5-1
CASSPFRGGDTEAFF | . | TRBJ1-1 | . | TRBV5-1
CASSLWASGTVNEQYF | . | TRBJ2-7 | TRBD2 | TRBV27
CASSIGRTSGTYNEQFF | . | TRBJ2-1 | TRBD2 | TRBV13
CASSSSGYTF | . | TRBJ1-2 | . | TRBV13
CSVATGYGYTF | . | TRBJ1-2 | TRBD1 | TRBV29-1
CASSPRGDTEAFF | . | TRBJ1-1 | . | TRBV13
CAWTPGDWGSETLSSYNEQFF | . | TRBJ2-1 | . | TRBV30
CASSRSVRVDSNQPQHF | . | TRBJ1-5 | . | TRBV19
CASSQDVNTPPWEQFF | . | TRBJ2-1 | . | TRBV14
CASSIGGGSYNEQFF | . | TRBJ2-1 | TRBD2 | TRBV19
CASSLGGVDEQFF | . | TRBJ2-1 | . | TRBV5-4
CASSIGASSYNEQFF | few | TRBJ2-1 | . | TRBV19
CASSPLLGQGDQYF | . | TRBJ2-5 | TRBD1 | TRBV5-4
CASSSWAQGSNEQFF | . | TRBJ2-1 | TRBD1 | TRBV5-5
CASSIGRNTEAFF | . | TRBJ1-1 | . | TRBV19
CASSRTSGRVPDTQYF | . | TRBJ2-3 | TRBD2 | TRBV5-4
CASSLNMGQFSYEQYF | . | TRBJ2-7 | . | TRBV5-6
CASSGRSGTHNEKLFF | medium-sized | TRBJ1-4 | . | TRBV19
CASSSYPPGTGGRNEQYF | . | TRBJ2-7 | TRBD1 | TRBV13
CASSLYGEREFIYEQYF | . | TRBJ2-7 | TRBD2 | TRBV28
CASRTSGTDTQYF | . | TRBJ2-3 | . | TRBV27
CSVDPREVFNEQFF | . | TRBJ2-1 | TRBD2 | TRBV29-1